The source of this T cell receptor beta chain is a study of cytotoxic CD8 clonotypes in ibrutinib-treated CLL (dated by TCRdb to about 2021). Some background on the complete study: The cohort had 11 relapsed/refractory and about 15 treatment-naive patients; approximately 17 were IGHV unmutated. Every sample from remission and from progressive disease was obtained while the patients were still on ibrutinib. Responses were partial in about 25 patients and complete in 2; after median roughly 69 months follow-up, 14 stayed in remission and roughly twelve progressed. Of the roughly 86 people in the trial, around 24 had longitudinal samples available. Response samples were taken after a median of approximately eleven months on treatment, ranging from about 6 to 36 months. Cryopreserved peripheral blood mononuclear cells were obtained before treatment, at response, and at either sustained remission or disease progression. On average, each sample had about 260,000 productive templates and almost 95,000 productive rearrangements. The study at large found these results: Clonality rose at ibrutinib response, remained stable during sustained remission, and dropped back toward baseline at progression. Sustained-remission and progressing patients did not have matched sampling times, and lymph node repertoires were not examined. At baseline, clonality was higher than in age-matched healthy donors and showed a strong correlation with circulating CD8+ T-cell counts. Public clonotypes were rare and either shrank or stayed stable during treatment, and the rise in clonality at ibrutinib response reflected expansion of private clonotypes.

In light of the paper, this sample's time point label describes: 24 months on ibrutinib. For TCR beta library preparation, about 2 micrograms of genomic DNA was extracted from cryopreserved PBMCs. Longitudinal blood samples from CLL patients on ibrutinib monotherapy underwent high-throughput TCR beta sequencing. Patients were enrolled in a phase 2 open-label single-center ibrutinib monotherapy trial. Trimming takes 2 bases off V and 5 bases off J; junction bases not matched to a gene: 4. CDR1 is given as MNHEY and CDR2 as SVGAGI, both from the germline V gene. From its cysteine to its phenylalanine, the CDR3 spans 14 amino acids. The kept DNA is CDR3 alone, 42 bases in frame from the first base. On a MiSeq, deep resolution sequencing aimed for a depth between 1 in 1 million and 1 in 200,000 T cells, with each clonotype covered roughly 10x on average. The immunoSEQ hsTCRB Kit was used to generate TCR beta libraries. Under the source paper's analysis protocol: The data were analyzed with ImmunoSEQ Analyzer and ImmunoSEQ Data Assistant, and V, D and J gene assignments followed IMGT definitions. Clonality, with values ranging from 0 to 1, was calculated as one minus the normalized Shannon entropy of productive rearrangement frequencies. Public clonotype analysis was restricted to overrepresented clonotypes comprising at least 0.05% of each patient's repertoire. Some twelve repertoires from age-matched healthy donors, obtained from immuneACCESS, served as clonality controls. Sourced from immuneACCESS, this table was stored by TCRdb with only in-frame sequences that have V and J called. A share of the clones is absent; for the studies checked, an unresolved V gene accounts for under half, and the remainder has no known explanation. That table furnishes V, J and clone size, whereas the DNA furnished D and trimming. The sample table records a few hundred thousand clones; roughly 74% of these occur just once. 15% of the sample is taken by the ten largest.

In the case of this clone: The clone's antigen remains unknown. Qualities for individual bases were not recorded, and no much larger clone is one base off.

This TCR derives from a human donor with chronic lymphocytic leukemia. The material was PBMCs, obtained after 24 months of ibrutinib treatment. The sequence is built from TRBV6-5 and TRBJ2-7; TRBD2 lines up with 9 middle nucleotides. The DNA sequence is TGTGCCAGCAGTTACAAGCGGGAGGTCAACGAGCAGTACTTC. The translation is CASSYKREVNEQYF.